The source of this T cell receptor (beta chain) is a study of CD8 T cells in Susac syndrome (dated by TCRdb to between 2018 and 2021). In the study overall: Repertoire sequencing was used to test whether CD8+ T cell activation and differentiation in Susac syndrome was antigen driven. The clonality of the CD8+ T cell repertoire was compared across 12 healthy donors, some 14 Susac syndrome patients and under 19 multiple sclerosis patients. Points the paper makes about the study in general: The TCR sequencing and HLA analysis was acknowledged to have included a relatively small number of individuals.

The germline V gene (reference sequence) provides CDR1 MNHEY and CDR2 SMNVEV. The CDR3 has 14 amino acids, counting the end cysteine and phenylalanine. Only CDR3 DNA is held: 42 bases, read in frame from base 1. Trimming costs V 5 bases and J 10 bases, and their ends lie 18 bases apart. High-throughput TCR beta sequencing profiled peripheral blood CD8+ and CD4+ T cells from healthy donors, Susac syndrome patients and multiple sclerosis patients. Multiple sclerosis controls were treatment-naive patients with stable or active relapsing-remitting disease fulfilling revised McDonald criteria. Bulk CD8+ and CD4+ T cells were purified by magnetic negative isolation, whereas CD8+ TEMRA cells were enriched by FACS. Blood was collected in EDTA tubes and processed within 24 hours, with PBMCs isolated through density gradient centrifugation. PBMCs destined for TCR sequencing were cryopreserved in liquid nitrogen and later thawed in a 37 °C water bath. The sorted or isolated CD4+, CD8+ and CD8+ TEMRA cells had a purity of 90% or higher.

RNA was extracted with the RNeasy kit and about 0.45 to 1 ug was reverse transcribed using random hexamers. The immunoSEQ multiplex PCR assay, which covers 54 Vbeta and 13 Jbeta segments, was used to amplify TCR beta CDR3 regions. To correct PCR amplification bias, a synthetic template baseline was used for both primer optimization and computational correction. On the authors' methods: Only productive sequences were kept, with reads annotated to V, D and J genes according to IMGT and analyzed in immunoSEQ Analyzer. Clonality was computed as one minus Shannon entropy normalized by log2 of the number of productive unique sequences. For each patient and control, public and private clones were evaluated within the 100 most prevalent clones. A clone was defined as Susac-specific if it was absent from the healthy and MS cohorts, from some 1,100 published viral clones and from other ImmuneACCESS disease sequences. Using fastp trimming at Q25 and MiXCR clonotype assembly, TCRdb reanalyzed the public sequencing data and kept in-frame beta chains. Each entry is one CDR3 protein sequence, shown with its most common DNA and genes. The V and J calls and clone size are TCRdb's, not the authors'. For this sample the table gives tens of thousands of distinct CDR3 sequences, of which approximately 93% were detected only once. Roughly 0.5% of the sample goes to the ten largest clones.

Of note for this clonotype: No cognate antigen has been identified for it. Base quality data are lacking; no much larger clone is found one base away.

The source of this sequence is a human donor with multiple sclerosis. The chain couples TRBV27 to TRBJ2-1; the D gene is perhaps TRBD1 or TRBD2, each of them matching over 5 bases. Sequencing was done on a sample of CD8+ T cells from PBMCs. At the DNA level, the sequence is TGTGCCAGCAGTCCCCTTATTAGGGACGGAGAGCAGTTCTTC. Its coded protein is CASSPLIRDGEQFF.